The 5 T cell receptor beta chains listed next were all sequenced from one sample in a study of blood T cell repertoires in COVID-19. Assay used: immunoSEQ multiplex PCR; TCRdb lists only in-frame clones, some missing. The data hold some 200,000 clones, with 70% to 90% observed a single time. Sequencing input: peripheral blood. The receptors were gathered from a man between 45 and 60 years old who had recovered from COVID-19.

The chain employs TRBV28 and TRBJ1-3, with D hard to call. Trimming took 10 bases from V and 5 from J, leaving 18 bases between them. Germline values: CDR1 MDHEN, CDR2 SYDVKM. The CDR3 consists of 14 residues. The CDR3 DNA follows: TGTGCCACCTTTCCCTCAGACTCGAGAAACACCATATATTTT. Its protein is CATFPSDSRNTIYF.

A few counts support this clone. The chain links TRBV9 to TRBJ1-6; the D gene is possibly TRBD1 (6 bases). The CDR3 spans 16 residues. Germline-derived CDR1 and CDR2 are SGDLS and YYNGEE. The germline V and J ends were trimmed by 3 bases and 7 bases, with 17 bases remaining between them. CDR3 nucleotides: TGTGCCAGCAGCGGCCGGGACACTAGATGGAATTCACCCCTCCACTTT. This gives the protein CASSGRDTRWNSPLHF.

The rearrangement joins TRBV29-1 to TRBJ2-4, with D uncertain. Trimming shortened V by 3 bases and J by 0 bases, and 9 bases separated the two germline ends. This CDR3 contains 14 residues. CDR1 SQVTM and CDR2 ANQGSEA come from the germline V gene. The chain's CDR3 is CSVDRQVAKNIQYF. The CDR3 nucleotides read TGCAGCGTTGATAGACAAGTAGCCAAAAACATTCAGTACTTC.

The V gene is TRBV6-1, the J gene TRBJ1-5, with D perhaps TRBD1 (6 bases). This CDR3 has 15 residues. The V end was cut by 0 bases, the J end by 4 bases, with 10 bases between. Per the germline V gene, CDR1 is MNHNS and CDR2 is SASEGT. The CDR3, as DNA: TGTGCCAGCAGTGAAGCCCTAGGGGGTAATCAGCCCCAGCATTTT. This gives the protein CASSEALGGNQPQHF.

V is TRBV27 and J is TRBJ1-4; 8 bases map to TRBD1. The CDR3 extends over 14 amino acids. The V gene's germline CDR1 is MNHEY and CDR2 SMNVEV (reference sequence). Trimming cost V 3 bases and J 8 bases; bases outside gene matches: 5. DNA of the CDR3: TGTGCCAGCAGTTTTGCAGGGGGCCTCGAAAAACTGTTTTTT. Protein product: CASSFAGGLEKLFF. Looking up the rest from reference TRBV27 and TRBJ1-4 gives the full variable domain: EAQVTQNPRYLITVTGKKLTVTCSQNMNHEYMSWYRQDPGLGLRQIYYSMNVEVTDKGDVPEGYKVSRKEKRNFPLILESPSPNQTSLYFCASSFAGGLEKLFFGSGTQLSVL.